This T cell receptor beta chain was captured in a study of OX40 agonist ivuxolimab in advanced cancers. Looking at the study overall: Patients received ivuxolimab, an agonistic anti-OX40 (CD134) antibody. Prior checkpoint blockade (anti-PD-1, anti-PD-L1 or anti-CTLA-4) was permitted; about 40% had it. The mean age was approximately 56 years, ranging from about 23 to 85, with under 90% of participants male. Study findings and constraints: At 0.1 to 3.0 mg/kg and by week 6, CD4+ and CD8+ T cells in the blood had expanded clonally.

The germline V gene encodes CDR1 SGHRS and CDR2 YFSETQ. CDR3 length: 12 amino acids. Trimming cost V 6 bases and J 1 base, with 7 bases left between them. The repertoire was sequenced with immunoSEQ multiplex PCR; TCRdb's copy has only in-frame clones and lacks some. The profile shows over 15,000 clones, about 67% of them singletons. This clone was counted a few times. What it binds is not known. The source material was CD4+ or CD8+ T cells sorted from blood, sampled in a trial of the OX40 agonist ivuxolimab. The rearrangement uses TRBV5-1 and TRBJ1-1; no firm D call. This sequence was found in an adult with an advanced solid tumor such as melanoma, head and neck, liver or kidney cancer. The CDR3 spells CASKRGNTEAFF. The CDR3 coding sequence is TGCGCCAGCAAGCGGGGGAACACTGAAGCTTTCTTT.